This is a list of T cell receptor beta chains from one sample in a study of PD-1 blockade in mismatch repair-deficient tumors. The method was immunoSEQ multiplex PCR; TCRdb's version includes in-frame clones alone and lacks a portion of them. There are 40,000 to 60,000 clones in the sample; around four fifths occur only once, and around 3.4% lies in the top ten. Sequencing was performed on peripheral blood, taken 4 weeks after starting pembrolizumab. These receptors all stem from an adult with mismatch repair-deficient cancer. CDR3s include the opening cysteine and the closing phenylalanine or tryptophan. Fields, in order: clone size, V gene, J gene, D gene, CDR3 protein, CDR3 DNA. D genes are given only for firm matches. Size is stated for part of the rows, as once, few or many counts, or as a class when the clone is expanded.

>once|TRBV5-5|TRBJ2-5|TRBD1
CASSGPGTGGTETQYF
TGTGCCAGCAGCGGACCCGGGACAGGGGGCACGGAGACCCAGTACTTC
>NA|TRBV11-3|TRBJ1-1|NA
CASSLGRQGRLFTEAFF
TGTGCCAGCAGCTTAGGTCGTCAGGGGCGGTTGTTTACTGAAGCTTTCTTT
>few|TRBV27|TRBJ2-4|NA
CASSSAESAKNIQYF
TGTGCCAGCAGTTCCGCAGAGTCAGCCAAAAACATTCAGTACTTC
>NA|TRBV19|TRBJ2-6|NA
CASTLSAAGANVLTF
TGTGCCAGTACATTATCCGCCGCCGGGGCCAACGTCCTGACTTTC
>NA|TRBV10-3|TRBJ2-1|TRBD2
CAILESGSGEQFF
TGTGCCATTCTGGAAAGCGGGAGTGGGGAGCAGTTCTTC
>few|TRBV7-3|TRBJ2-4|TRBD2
CASSLHKSGAQYF
TGTGCCAGCAGCTTACATAAGAGCGGGGCCCAGTACTTC
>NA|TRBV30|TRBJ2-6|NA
CACTMGSGANVLTF
TGTGCCTGCACCATGGGCTCTGGGGCCAACGTCCTGACTTTC
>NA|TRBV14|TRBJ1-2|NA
CASSPAGGANYGYTF
TGTGCCAGCAGCCCCGCCGGGGGGGCGAACTATGGCTACACCTTC
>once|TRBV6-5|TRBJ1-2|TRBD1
CASRDRDPNYGYTF
TGTGCCAGCAGGGACAGGGACCCTAACTATGGCTACACCTTC
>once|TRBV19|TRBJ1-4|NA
CASSIYGTGEKLFF
TGTGCCAGTAGTATTTATGGGACGGGTGAAAAACTGTTTTTT
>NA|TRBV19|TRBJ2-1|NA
CASSIRHGEHEQFF
TGTGCCAGTAGTATACGGCACGGGGAGCATGAGCAGTTCTTC
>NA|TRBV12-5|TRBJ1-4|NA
CASGLDTTGEKLFF
TGTGCTAGTGGTTTGGATACGACAGGTGAAAAACTGTTTTTT
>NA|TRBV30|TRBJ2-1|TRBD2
CAWSGGGRGSSYNEQFF
TGTGCCTGGAGTGGTGGCGGGAGGGGAAGCTCCTACAATGAGCAGTTCTTC
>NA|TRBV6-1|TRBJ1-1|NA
CASSESRGGTEAFF
TGTGCCAGCAGTGAATCTCGGGGCGGCACTGAAGCTTTCTTT
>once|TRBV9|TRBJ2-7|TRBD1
CASSGKQGSRYEQYF
TGTGCCAGCAGCGGAAAACAGGGGTCCCGCTACGAGCAGTACTTC
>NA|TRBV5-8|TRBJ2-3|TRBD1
CASSFGQGIADTQYF
TGTGCCAGCAGCTTTGGACAGGGGATCGCAGATACGCAGTATTTT
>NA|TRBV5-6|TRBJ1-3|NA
CASSFTPGNTIYF
TGTGCCAGCAGCTTTACCCCTGGAAACACCATATATTTT
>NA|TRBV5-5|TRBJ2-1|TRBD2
CASSLEGLAATSSYNEQFF
TGTGCCAGCAGCTTGGAGGGACTAGCGGCAACCAGCTCCTACAATGAGCAGTTCTTC
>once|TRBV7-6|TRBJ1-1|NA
CASSSGRAINEAFF
TGTGCCAGCAGCTCTGGCAGGGCTATCAATGAAGCTTTCTTT
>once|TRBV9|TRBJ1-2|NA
CASSAAREHSYGYTF
TGTGCCAGCAGCGCAGCCCGGGAGCACAGCTATGGCTACACCTTC
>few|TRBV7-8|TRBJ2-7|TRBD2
CASSPSGREGSYEQYF
TGTGCCAGCAGCCCGAGCGGGCGGGAGGGCTCCTACGAGCAGTACTTC
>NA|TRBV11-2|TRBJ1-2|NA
CASSLPGGGAYGYTF
TGTGCCAGCAGCCTCCCGGGGGGGGGCGCATATGGCTACACCTTC
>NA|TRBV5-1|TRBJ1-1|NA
CASSFEDYTEAFF
TGCGCCAGCAGCTTCGAAGATTACACTGAAGCTTTCTTT
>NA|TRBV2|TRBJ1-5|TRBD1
CASSPGTGGNQPQHF
TGTGCCAGCAGTCCCGGGACAGGGGGCAATCAGCCCCAGCATTTT
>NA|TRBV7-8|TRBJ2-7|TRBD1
CASRGQGPPYEQYF
TGTGCCAGCAGGGGACAGGGTCCCCCCTACGAGCAGTACTTC
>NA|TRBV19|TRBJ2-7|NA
CASSIPRSGNSYEQYF
TGTGCCAGTAGTATCCCCCGGAGCGGAAACTCCTACGAGCAGTACTTC
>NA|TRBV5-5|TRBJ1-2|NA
CASSLMRGVNYGYTF
TGTGCCAGCAGCTTGATGCGGGGGGTTAACTATGGCTACACCTTC
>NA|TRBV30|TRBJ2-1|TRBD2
CAWSVGGDSIFF
TGTGCCTGGAGTGTTGGGGGGGACTCCATATTCTTC
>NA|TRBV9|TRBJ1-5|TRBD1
CASSEGTGGIQHF
TGTGCCAGCAGCGAAGGGACAGGCGGAATCCAGCATTTT
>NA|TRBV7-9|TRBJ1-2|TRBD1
CASSRGQGDGYTF
TGTGCCAGCAGCAGGGGACAGGGTGATGGCTACACCTTC
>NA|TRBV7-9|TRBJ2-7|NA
CASSSDFYEQYF
TGTGCCAGCAGCTCGGACTTCTACGAGCAGTACTTC
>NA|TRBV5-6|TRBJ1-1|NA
CASSFRGARFATEAFF
TGTGCCAGCAGCTTTCGGGGGGCGCGATTTGCCACTGAAGCTTTCTTT
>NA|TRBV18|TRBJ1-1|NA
CASRLGLKTEAFF
TGTGCCAGCCGCCTGGGGTTGAAGACTGAAGCTTTCTTT
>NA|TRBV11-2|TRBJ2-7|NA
CASSLDQARGQYF
TGTGCCAGCAGCTTAGATCAAGCCAGAGGTCAGTACTTC
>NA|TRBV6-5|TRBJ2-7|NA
CASTLLVTGGYEQYF
TGTGCCAGCACCCTTTTGGTGACCGGTGGTTACGAGCAGTACTTC
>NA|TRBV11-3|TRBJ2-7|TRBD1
CASSRDRAYEQYF
TGTGCCAGCAGCCGAGACAGGGCCTACGAGCAGTACTTC
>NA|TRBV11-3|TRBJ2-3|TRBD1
CASSDRTGPDTQYF
TGTGCCAGCAGCGATAGGACAGGGCCAGATACGCAGTATTTT
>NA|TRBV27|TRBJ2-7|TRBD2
CASSSRTSGSLRYEQYF
TGTGCCAGCAGTTCCCGGACTAGCGGGAGCCTCCGCTACGAGCAGTACTTC
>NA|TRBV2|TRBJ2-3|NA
CASRRTDHYTDTQYF
TGTGCCAGCAGGCGGACAGACCACTACACAGATACGCAGTATTTT
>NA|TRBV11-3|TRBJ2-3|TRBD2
CASSSGASGRGGTDTQYF
TGTGCCAGCAGCTCGGGGGCGAGCGGGAGAGGTGGCACAGATACGCAGTATTTT
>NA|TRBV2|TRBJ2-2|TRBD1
CASSLRQGSGELFF
TGTGCCAGCAGCCTTAGACAGGGGTCCGGGGAGCTGTTTTTT
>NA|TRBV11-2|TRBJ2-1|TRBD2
CASSSSGVYNEQFF
TGTGCCAGCAGCTCAAGCGGGGTCTACAATGAGCAGTTCTTC
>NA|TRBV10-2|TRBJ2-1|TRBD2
CASSPASKGGISSYNEQFF
TGCGCCAGCAGTCCGGCCTCCAAGGGAGGGATTTCATCCTACAATGAGCAGTTCTTC
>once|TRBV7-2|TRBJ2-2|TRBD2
CASSPPGLAGGSGELFF
TGTGCCAGCAGCCCGCCCGGACTAGCGGGAGGTTCTGGGGAGCTGTTTTTT
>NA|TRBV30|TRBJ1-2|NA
CAWSHPGGGGYTF
TGTGCCTGGAGCCATCCGGGGGGGGGTGGCTACACCTTC